The TCR beta chain described here comes from a study of cytomegalovirus exposure and HLA in healthy donors. PCR involved 60 Vbeta and 13 Jbeta primers. Repertoires were generated with immunoSEQ multiplex PCR, while TCRdb's copy carries only in-frame clones and drops some. The data contain about 150,000 clones, roughly 72% of them seen just once; the ten biggest clones take up 1.8%. This clone has just one count. Its antigen is still unknown. The CDR3 totals 13 residues. Trimming removed 7 bases from V and 6 bases from J, with 15 bases in between. Germline V lookup: CDR1 SNHLY, CDR2 FYNNEI. Findings and caveats of the study: Previous analysis showed most TCR beta V segments were productive about 87% or about 30% of the time.

The receptor was isolated from a man aged 40-49 years in good health and CMV-seronegative. The V call is TRBV2, the J call TRBJ1-2; a possible D gene is TRBD1 (5 bases). Material for sequencing was PBMCs. The CDR3 reads CASILGQWDGYTF. The DNA for the CDR3 is TGTGCCAGCATTCTGGGGCAATGGGATGGCTACACCTTC.